The 2 T cell receptor beta chains below come from one sample, sequenced in a study of blood T cell repertoires in COVID-19. The data were produced by immunoSEQ multiplex PCR, yet TCRdb's version contains in-frame clones alone and is incomplete. Among about 340,000 clones listed, 65% to 90% were seen once. Material for sequencing was peripheral blood. The receptors here all came from a woman aged 55-70 years with COVID-19, enrolled during active disease.

This chain connects TRBV23-1 to TRBJ2-1; TRBD1 matches 7 bases. TRBV23-1 carries the ORF label, with uncertain function. There are 15 residues in the CDR3. Unmatched junction bases numbered 10, after V lost 7 bases and J lost 4 bases. In nucleotides, the CDR3 is TGCGCCAGCAAGGTCATGACAGGGATTTACAATGAGCAGTTCTTC. Its translation: CASKVMTGIYNEQFF.

This clone was counted ten times or more. The chain uses TRBV5-1 and TRBJ1-5; 8 bases are a match to TRBD1. The trim removed 1 base at V and 5 bases at J, leaving 5 bases unmatched. Per the germline V gene, CDR1 is SGHRS and CDR2 is YFSETQ. The CDR3 has 15 amino acids. CDR3 region: CASSLTGGQDQPQHF. CDR3 DNA: TGCGCCAGCAGCTTGACAGGGGGACAGGATCAGCCCCAGCATTTT.